One sample yielded the 8 T cell receptor beta chains listed below, sequenced in a study of blood T cell repertoires in COVID-19. The repertoire was sequenced with immunoSEQ multiplex PCR; TCRdb's copy has only in-frame clones and lacks some. The sample carries about 84,000 clones, 70% to 90% recorded once. The sequencing sample was made of peripheral blood. The receptors originated from a man at least 80 years old with active or convalescent COVID-19.

The rearrangement joins TRBV5-1 to TRBJ1-6; 7 nucleotides align to TRBD1. The V and J ends lost 5 bases and 4 bases, in that order; junction bases with no gene match: 9. Germline CDR1 SGHRS, CDR2 YFSETQ. The CDR3 is made up of 16 amino acids. CDR3: CASRRRQGGYNSPLHF. The CDR3 DNA reads TGCGCCAGCAGACGAAGACAGGGTGGTTATAATTCACCCCTCCACTTT.

This sequence joins TRBV4-2 and TRBJ2-7; 9 bases are shared with TRBD2. V gave up 0 bases and J gave up 7 bases; unmatched junction bases: 10. Germline CDR1 is LGHNA and CDR2 is YNFKEQ. This CDR3 spans 16 amino acids. This chain's CDR3 is CASSQDGPGTSNEQYF. CDR3 sequence (DNA): TGTGCCAGCAGCCAAGATGGGCCCGGGACTAGCAATGAGCAGTACTTC.

The chain combines TRBV6-5 with TRBJ2-2; D uncertain. The V end lost 6 bases, the J end lost 4 bases, and 6 bases lay between the germline ends. This CDR3 has 12 residues. Germline V gene lookup returns CDR1 MNHEY and CDR2 SVGAGI. CDR3 DNA sequence: TGTGCCAGCAGGTCCATCACCGGGGAGCTGTTTTTT. The encoded protein is CASRSITGELFF.

This chain connects TRBV19 to TRBJ1-1, with TRBD1 as a possible D gene (5 bases). The CDR3 sequence is 14 residues long. The V gene's germline CDR1 is LNHDA and CDR2 SQIVND (reference sequence). The V and J ends lost 7 bases and 0 bases respectively, with 12 bases between them. CDR3 sequence: CASTVAGMNTEAFF. Written as DNA, the CDR3 is TGTGCCAGTACGGTCGCAGGGATGAACACTGAAGCTTTCTTT.

V and J are TRBV21-1 and TRBJ2-7; the tabulated D call, TRBD1, remains unverified against the DNA. TRBV21-1 is assigned pseudogene status. The CDR3 is made up of 15 amino acids. The CDR3 spells CASTTGQGQSYEQYF. The CDR3 DNA is TGTGCCAGCACCACGGGACAGGGCCAATCCTACGAGCAGTACTTC.

The DNA of the CDR3 is TGTGCCAGCAGCCAACCGGGACAGGCTTACTATGGCTACACCTTC. It encodes CASSQPGQAYYGYTF. The chain employs TRBV3-1 (or the pseudogene TRBV3-2) and TRBJ1-2, with TRBD1 matching over 8 bases. CDR1 and CDR2 (germline): LGHDT, YNNKEL (reference sequence). CDR3 size: 15 residues. J lost 3 bases, V lost 2 bases, and 5 bases had no gene match.

The chain is built from TRBV18 and TRBJ1-2; tentatively, D is TRBD1 (5 bases). This CDR3 is built from 15 residues. The germline V gene encodes CDR1 KGHSH and CDR2 LQKENI. Trimming stripped 0 bases from V and 4 bases from J, with 12 bases between. CDR3 residues: CASSPPVQGGYGYTF. The CDR3 nucleotides read TGTGCCAGCTCACCACCTGTCCAGGGTGGCTATGGCTACACCTTC.

The J gene is TRBJ2-1, the V gene TRBV5-1; 7 bases are a match to TRBD2. This CDR3 region has 15 residues. Germline lookup yields CDR1 SGHRS and CDR2 YFSETQ. V gave up 4 bases and J gave up 3 bases; unmatched junction bases: 7. CDR3 coding DNA: TGCGCCAGCAGCACTACTAGCGCCGACTACAATGAGCAGTTCTTC. Amino acid sequence: CASSTTSADYNEQFF.